The rows below give T cell receptor beta chains drawn from one sample of a study of T cell changes during pregnancy in multiple sclerosis. Generated by immunoSEQ multiplex PCR, the TCRdb table keeps only in-frame clones and is missing some. The sample records 60,000 to 95,000 clones, about 93% being singletons. Sequenced here: CD4+ T cells from peripheral blood mononuclear cells, sampled before pregnancy. These receptors were obtained from a female donor with multiple sclerosis, enrolled in a pregnancy study. Both conserved end residues are part of each CDR3. Each record gives: V gene, D gene, J gene, clone size, CDR3 DNA, CDR3 protein. The D gene is left open where the match is weak. Not all rows give a size; the values are once, few, many and, for expanded clones, a class.

>TRBV2|TRBD2|TRBJ2-2|.
TGTGCCAGCAGCACCACTAGCGGGGAAAACACCGGGGAGCTGTTTTTT
CASSTTSGENTGELFF
>TRBV18|TRBD2|TRBJ2-1|.
TGTGCCAGCTCACCATTACTAGCGGAGTACAATGAGCAGTTCTTC
CASSPLLAEYNEQFF
>TRBV7-2|.|TRBJ1-5|.
TGTGCCAGCAGCTTAGGAGATAGCAATCAGCCCCAGCATTTT
CASSLGDSNQPQHF
>TRBV7-6|TRBD1|TRBJ2-7|.
TGTGCCAGCAGCCGGGACAGAACCTACGAGCAGTACTTC
CASSRDRTYEQYF
>TRBV6-5|.|TRBJ1-3|.
TGTGCCAGCAGTTACAGTGGGAGGGCCACTGGAAACACCATATATTTT
CASSYSGRATGNTIYF
>TRBV21-1|.|TRBJ2-1|.
TGTGCCAGCAGCAATGGGGGGGTCCCAGATATATTGAGCTCCTACAATGAGCAGTTCTTC
CASSNGGVPDILSSYNEQFF
>TRBV6-1|.|TRBJ2-3|.
TGTGCCAGCAGTTTAAAAGATACGCAGTATTTT
CASSLKDTQYF
>TRBV5-4|.|TRBJ2-5|.
TGTGCCAGCACCGGTAGTGCAGGGAGGGAGACCCAGTACTTC
CASTGSAGRETQYF
>TRBV27|.|TRBJ2-7|once
TGTGCCAGCAGTCCCAGGGGCCACGAGCAGTACTTC
CASSPRGHEQYF
>TRBV28|.|TRBJ2-2|.
TGTGCCAGCAGGCGTGGCGGGGCGAACACCGGGGAGCTGTTTTTT
CASRRGGANTGELFF
>TRBV6-1|.|TRBJ1-1|.
TGTGCCAGCAGTATGGTTGGGAGAAGGACTGAAGCTTTCTTT
CASSMVGRRTEAFF
>TRBV2|.|TRBJ2-1|.
TGTGCCAGCAGTGAAGCGGGCAGGCTTGAGCAGTTCTTC
CASSEAGRLEQFF
>TRBV4-3|.|TRBJ2-1|.
TGCGCCAGCAGCCAAAGGAACGGGGATGAGCAGTTCTTC
CASSQRNGDEQFF
>TRBV5-1|.|TRBJ1-6|.
TGCGCCAGCAGCTTGGGCGCGAGCTCCTATAATTCACCCCTCCACTTT
CASSLGASSYNSPLHF
>TRBV9|TRBD2|TRBJ2-5|.
TGTGCCAGCAGCGTTTTAGCGGGAGGAAAAGAGACCCAGTACTTC
CASSVLAGGKETQYF
>TRBV28|TRBD2|TRBJ2-7|.
TGTGCCAGCAGGCGCACCCGGGGGGGGGAGCAGTACTTC
CASRRTRGGEQYF
>TRBV10-3|.|TRBJ2-7|.
TGTGCCATCAGTGAGTCTGGCGGGTCCCACTCCGAGCAGTACTTC
CAISESGGSHSEQYF
>TRBV5-1|.|TRBJ2-2|.
TGCGCCAGCAGCTTGGCCTTCGGCACCGGGGAGCTGTTTTTT
CASSLAFGTGELFF
>TRBV9|.|TRBJ2-5|few
TGTGCCAGCAGCGTAGGAGTGGGCCAGGGTCCGGAGACCCAGTACTTC
CASSVGVGQGPETQYF
>TRBV6-5|.|TRBJ1-1|.
TGTGCCAGCAGTGAGTTGAACACTGAAGCTTTCTTT
CASSELNTEAFF
>TRBV29-1|.|TRBJ2-3|.
TGCAGCGTTGAATTCTGGGACATACAAAATACGCAGTATTTT
CSVEFWDIQNTQYF
>TRBV5-4|TRBD1|TRBJ2-3|.
TGTGCCAGCAGCTTGGGGGTGGACAGGACCACAGATACGCAGTATTTT
CASSLGVDRTTDTQYF
>TRBV5-1|TRBD1|TRBJ2-5|.
TGCGCCAGCAGCCGGGACAGGCCGCAAGAGACCCAGTACTTC
CASSRDRPQETQYF